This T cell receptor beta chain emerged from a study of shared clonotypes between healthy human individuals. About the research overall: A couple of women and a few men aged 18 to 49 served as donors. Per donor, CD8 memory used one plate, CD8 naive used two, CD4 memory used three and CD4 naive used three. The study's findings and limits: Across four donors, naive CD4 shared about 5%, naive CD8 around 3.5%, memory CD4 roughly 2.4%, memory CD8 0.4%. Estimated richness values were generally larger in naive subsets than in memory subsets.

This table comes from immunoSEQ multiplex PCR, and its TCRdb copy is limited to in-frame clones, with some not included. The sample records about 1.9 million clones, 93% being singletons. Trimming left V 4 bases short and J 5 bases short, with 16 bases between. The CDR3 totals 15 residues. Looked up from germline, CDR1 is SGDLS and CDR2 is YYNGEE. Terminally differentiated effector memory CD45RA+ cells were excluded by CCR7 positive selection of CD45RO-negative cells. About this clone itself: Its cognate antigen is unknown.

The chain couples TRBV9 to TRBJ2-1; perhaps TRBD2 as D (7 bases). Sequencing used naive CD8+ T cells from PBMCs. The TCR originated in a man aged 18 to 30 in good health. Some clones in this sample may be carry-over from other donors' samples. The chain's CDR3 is CASSPLRGGDNEQFF. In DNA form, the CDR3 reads TGTGCCAGCAGCCCTCTAAGGGGGGGGGACAATGAGCAGTTCTTC.